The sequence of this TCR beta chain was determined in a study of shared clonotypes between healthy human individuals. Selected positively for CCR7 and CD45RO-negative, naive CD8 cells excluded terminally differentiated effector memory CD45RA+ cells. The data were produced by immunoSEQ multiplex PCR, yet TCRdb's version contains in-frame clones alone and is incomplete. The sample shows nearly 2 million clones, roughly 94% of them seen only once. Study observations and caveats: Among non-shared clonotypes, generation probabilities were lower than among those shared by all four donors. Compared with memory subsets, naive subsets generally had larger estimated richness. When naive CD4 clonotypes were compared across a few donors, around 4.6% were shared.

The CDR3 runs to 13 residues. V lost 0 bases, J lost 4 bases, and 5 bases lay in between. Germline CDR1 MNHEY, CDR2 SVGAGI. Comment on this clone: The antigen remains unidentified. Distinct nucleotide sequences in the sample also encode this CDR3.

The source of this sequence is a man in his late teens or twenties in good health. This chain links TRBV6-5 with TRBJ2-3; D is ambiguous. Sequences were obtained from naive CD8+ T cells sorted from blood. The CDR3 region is CASSYSTADTQYF. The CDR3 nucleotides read TGTGCCAGCAGTTACTCGACGGCAGATACGCAGTATTTT.